The 25 T cell receptor beta chains given below trace back to one sample, sequenced in a study of spatial heterogeneity in lung cancer. Time point given: sample taken at primary tumor resection. No cells were sorted before sequencing. The whole RNA sequenced was extracted from tumor, nontumor lung or frozen PBMC. MiXCR, run by TCRdb on the 5' RACE reads, gives a single entry per CDR3 protein. The table shows roughly 15,000 distinct CDR3 sequences, with almost 8% occurring only once. Specimen: PBMCs, collected at surgery. All receptors come from a female donor with early-stage non-small cell lung cancer.

This clonotype was counted between two and nine times. J is TRBJ2-1 and V is TRBV6-6; 13 bases match TRBD2. J was trimmed by 8 bases and V by 6 bases; bases with no gene match: 7. There are 15 residues in the CDR3. In germline, CDR1 is MNHNY, CDR2 SVGAGI (reference sequence). The CDR3 DNA is TGTGCCAGCAGCTCCGGGACTAGCGGGATCTATGAGCAGTTCTTC. Its translation is CASSSGTSGIYEQFF.

At least ten counts were recorded for this clonotype. The genes are TRBV24-1 and TRBJ2-1, with 13 nucleotides matching TRBD2. V shed 4 bases, J shed 0 bases, and the junction held 5 bases outside the gene matches. CDR1 is KGHDR and CDR2 is SFDVKD in the germline V gene. The CDR3 sequence is 18 residues long. The CDR3 is CATSEWGTSGNSYNEQFF. CDR3 DNA: TGTGCCACCAGTGAGTGGGGGACTAGCGGGAACTCCTACAATGAGCAGTTCTTC.

This clonotype was counted at least ten times. The chain recombines TRBV7-3 with TRBJ2-2; TRBD1 aligns across 9 bases. This CDR3 has 15 amino acids. Trimming removed 3 bases from V and 1 base from J; junction bases left unmatched: 0. Per germline, CDR1 SGHTA and CDR2 FQGTGA. This CDR3 reads CASSLTGGNTGELFF. The CDR3 nucleotides are TGTGCCAGCAGCTTGACAGGGGGGAACACCGGGGAGCTGTTTTTT.

A note on this clonotype: This sequence may be a read error, since a much larger clone differs from it by one base. The CDR3 here is CVSSPKGGEGGHYEQYF. As DNA, the CDR3 is TGTGTCAGCAGCCCGAAGGGTGGCGAGGGGGGTCACTACGAGCAGTACTTC. The genes are TRBV5-5 and TRBJ2-7; the D call may be TRBD1 or TRBD2 (6 bases each). The CDR3 is 17 amino acids. Germline V gene sequence: CDR1 SGHKS, CDR2 YYEKEE (reference sequence).

The chain couples TRBV4-2 to TRBJ1-5; D gene unclear. The CDR3 spans 16 residues. Germline V lookup: CDR1 LGHNA, CDR2 YNFKEQ. The V gene lost 0 bases and the J gene lost 4 bases, with 13 bases spanning the gap. The CDR3 DNA follows: TGTGCCAGCAGCCAAGAGGGAGGGAGTAGGAATCAGCCCCAGCATTTT. Its protein product is CASSQEGGSRNQPQHF.

The V gene is TRBV4-3, the J gene TRBJ1-5; unclear D gene. Trimming pared 1 base from V and 2 bases from J, leaving 9 bases between. The CDR3 spans 15 residues. CDR1 and CDR2 from the germline V gene are LGHNA and YSLEER. In DNA form, the CDR3 reads TGCGCCAGCAGCCAAGCCTGGCAGGGCAATCAGCCCCAGCATTTT. Translation: CASSQAWQGNQPQHF.

At least ten counts were recorded for this clonotype. This chain uses TRBV6-5 with TRBJ1-1; TRBD1 matches at 7 bases. This CDR3 has 14 residues. Germline CDR1 is MNHEY and CDR2 is SVGAGI. V dropped 0 bases and J dropped 5; count of bases not matched to a gene: 3. CDR3 in DNA: TGTGCCAGCAGTTACTCCAGGGGGGGGACTGAAGCTTTCTTT. Amino acids: CASSYSRGGTEAFF.

This clonotype is classed as medium-sized (0.01 to 0.1%). The rearrangement links TRBV6-5 to TRBJ2-7; D is perhaps TRBD1 (5 bases). Germline loops: CDR1 MNHEY, CDR2 SVGAGI. The V gene lost 0 bases and the J gene lost 6 bases, with 9 bases spanning the gap. The CDR3 length is 13 residues. This chain's CDR3 is CASSYSKGSEQYF. The CDR3 coding sequence is TGTGCCAGCAGTTACTCGAAGGGGTCCGAGCAGTACTTC.

This chain uses TRBV7-2 with TRBJ1-2; 10 bases match TRBD1. Germline V lookup: CDR1 SGHTA, CDR2 FQGNSA. V was clipped by 2 bases and J by 7 bases; unmatched bases: 13. The CDR3 covers 17 residues. CDR3 nucleotides: TGTGCCAGCAGCTTATCGGGCGGGGGGACAGGGGATAGTGGCTACACCTTC. Amino acid sequence: CASSLSGGGTGDSGYTF.

This clonotype was counted at least ten times. This sequence joins TRBV7-2 and TRBJ1-2; a weak D match, TRBD1 (5 bases). V lost 1 base to trimming and J lost 7 bases, with 10 bases between them. This CDR3 comprises 13 residues. Germline V gives CDR1 SGHTA, CDR2 FQGNSA. CDR3 sequence reads: CASSLGQGSGYTF. CDR3 DNA sequence: TGTGCCAGCAGCTTAGGTCAGGGAAGTGGCTACACCTTC. Drawing the rest from reference TRBV7-2 and TRBJ1-2, the complete variable domain is GAGVSQSPSNKVTEKGKDVELRCDPISGHTALYWYRQSLGQGLEFLIYFQGNSAPDKSGLPSDRFSAERTGGSVSTLTIQRTQQEDSAVYLCASSLGQGSGYTFGSGTRLTVV.

This clonotype was seen repeatedly, ten times or more. The CDR3 DNA reads as TGCGCCAGCAGCCAAGAATCGACGGCTACTTATGGCTACACCTTC. It encodes CASSQESTATYGYTF. The chain links TRBV4-3 to TRBJ1-2; D call uncertain. The CDR3 length is 15 residues. The germline CDR1 and CDR2 sequences are LGHNA and YSLEER. The V end was cut by 0 bases, the J end by 5 bases, with 13 bases between.

The chain employs TRBV12-3 or TRBV12-4 and TRBJ2-1; 14 bases are shared with TRBD2. With V trimmed by 7 bases and J by 10 bases, 12 bases remained unmatched. CDR3 size: 16 residues. The CDR3 region is CASTDSGTSGSREQFF. The CDR3 nucleotides are TGTGCCAGCACCGACTCGGGGACTAGCGGGAGTCGAGAGCAGTTCTTC.

There are a few counts of this clonotype. The rearrangement joins TRBV7-2 to TRBJ1-1, with 9 nucleotides matching TRBD1. In germline, CDR1 is SGHTA, CDR2 FQGNSA. The CDR3 spans 14 residues. V lost 4 bases, J lost 4 bases, and 4 bases stayed unmatched. This CDR3 is CASSSQGALTEAFF. The DNA of the CDR3 is TGTGCCAGCAGCTCACAGGGGGCGCTCACTGAAGCTTTCTTT.

On this clonotype: A read error may explain this, as a much larger clone is one base away. CDR3 coding DNA: TGTGCCAGCAGCCAGGACAGTCGGGGGGTCCACGAGCAGTACTTC. This gives the protein CASSQDSRGVHEQYF. The rearrangement uses TRBV6-6 and TRBJ2-7; the D gene is possibly TRBD2 (7 bases). Trimming left V 6 bases short and J 5 bases short, with 20 bases between. The CDR3 covers 15 residues. Germline V gives CDR1 MNHNY, CDR2 SVGAGI (reference sequence).

This clonotype occurred many times. The rearrangement links TRBV19 to TRBJ2-7; weak D call: TRBD1 (6 bases). V lost 2 bases to trimming and J lost 4 bases, with 12 bases between them. CDR1 LNHDA and CDR2 SQIVND come from the germline V gene (reference sequence). The CDR3 is 14 amino acids. CDR3 nucleotide sequence: TGTGCCAGTAGTATATCCCACAGGGATTACGAGCAGTACTTC. Translating it yields CASSISHRDYEQYF.

This clonotype rates as medium-sized. V usage is TRBV4-1 and J usage is TRBJ2-7; 10 nucleotides agree with TRBD1. Trimming at V came to 4 bases and at J to 3 bases, leaving 3 bases not matched to a gene. The CDR3 is 14 residues long. Germline CDR1 and CDR2: MGHRA and YSYEKL. CDR3 loop: CASSPDRGGYEQYF. CDR3 bases: TGCGCCAGCAGCCCGGACAGGGGGGGCTACGAGCAGTACTTC.

This clonotype came up a few times. This rearrangement joins TRBV5-1 to TRBJ1-1; possibly TRBD1 for D (5 bases). Trimming took 0 bases from V and 3 from J, leaving 12 bases between them. This CDR3 spans 15 amino acids. Germline CDR1 and CDR2: SGHRS and YFSETQ. The CDR3 nucleotides read TGCGCCAGCAGCTTGGTGGGGGGAAGGGACACTGAAGCTTTCTTT. Translating gives CASSLVGGRDTEAFF.

This clonotype was found many times. The rearrangement links TRBV3-1 to TRBJ2-1, with TRBD2 identical over 11 bases. CDR3 length: 18 amino acids. Germline V gene sequence: CDR1 LGHDT, CDR2 YNNKEL (reference sequence). V shed 1 base, J shed 3 bases, and the junction held 8 bases outside the gene matches. The CDR3 bases are TGTGCCAGCAGCCAAGGTGATCTAGCGGGGGGCCGCTACAATGAGCAGTTCTTC. It yields the protein CASSQGDLAGGRYNEQFF.

V gene TRBV11-2 combines with J gene TRBJ2-3, with D uncertain. V lost 5 bases to trimming and J lost 11 bases, with 14 bases between them. The germline CDR1 and CDR2 sequences are SGHAT and FQNNGV. This CDR3 is built from 12 residues. CDR3 sequence reads: CASSHSPFWQYF. CDR3 nucleotides: TGTGCCAGCAGCCATTCTCCATTCTGGCAGTATTTT.

CDR3 residues: CASSAVYEQYF. CDR3 nucleotide sequence: TGTGCCAGCAGCGCCGTCTACGAGCAGTACTTC. This chain uses TRBV7-8 with TRBJ2-7, with no clear D. The CDR3 has 11 amino acids. Germline assignment: CDR1 SGHVS and CDR2 FQNEAQ. Trimming cost V 5 bases and J 3 bases, with 5 bases left between them.

This chain joins TRBV20-1 and TRBJ2-7; TRBD1 is a possible D gene (5 bases). The CDR3 consists of 12 residues. The V end was cut by 1 base, the J end by 3 bases, with 7 bases between. Germline V gives CDR1 DFQATT, CDR2 SNEGSKA (reference sequence). CDR3 sequence: CSARVDSYEQYF. The CDR3 DNA reads TGCAGTGCTAGAGTTGACAGCTACGAGCAGTACTTC.

The table lists this clonotype with many counts. V and J are TRBV10-3 and TRBJ1-1; D remains unclear. The CDR3 is made up of 14 amino acids. Trimming took 2 bases from V and 1 from J, leaving 8 bases between them. CDR1 and CDR2 from the germline V gene are ENHRY and SYGVKD. CDR3 DNA: TGTGCCATCAGTGAGATGGTGGGGAACACTGAAGCTTTCTTT. Amino acids: CAISEMVGNTEAFF.

The chain uses TRBV20-1 and TRBJ2-5, with 11 nucleotides matching TRBD1. The CDR3 consists of 13 residues. CDR1 and CDR2 (germline): DFQATT, SNEGSKA (reference sequence). V shed 5 bases and J 1 base; nucleotides not matched to a gene: 0. CDR3 region: CSAGQGAQETQYF. The CDR3 region has the DNA TGCAGTGCTGGACAGGGGGCCCAAGAGACCCAGTACTTC.

This clonotype was seen ten or more times. The chain recombines TRBV6-2 or TRBV6-3 with TRBJ2-3, with 8 bases lining up with TRBD2. With V trimmed by 11 bases and J by 5 bases, 9 bases remained unmatched. The CDR3 covers 13 residues. Germline CDR1 and CDR2: MNHEY and SVGEGT. The CDR3 region is CAGSRGGQDTQYF. The CDR3 nucleotides read TGTGCCGGCTCACGCGGGGGGCAAGATACGCAGTATTTT.

This clonotype was picked up a small number of times. A junction boundary mismatches the germline segment, possibly from a read error. The chain joins TRBV4-2 to TRBJ1-5; a weak D match, TRBD1 (6 bases). The CDR3 loop spans 18 amino acids. Germline V gene sequence: CDR1 LGHNA, CDR2 YNFKEQ. This chain's CDR3 is CASSKEGGGQGKSQPQHF. CDR3 sequence (DNA): TGTGCCAGCAGCAAAGAGGGAGGAGGGCAGGGGAAAAGTCAGCCCCAGCATTTT.